This T cell receptor beta chain was recovered during a study of PD-L1 blockade in urothelial cancer (dated by TCRdb to the late 2010s). For context, the study as a whole: Every patient began therapy in the mid-2010s and was given atezolizumab 1,200 mg intravenously every 3 weeks. Durable clinical benefit meant progression-free survival longer than 6 months, and TCR features were also tested against progression-free and overall survival. Blood samples gave median yields of around 150,000 T cells and 65,000 to 85,000 unique TCRs, along with a median clonality of approximately 0.08. Patients had an ECOG performance status of 0 or 1 and had received between 0 and 3 prior chemotherapy regimens. About 10 patients achieved durable clinical benefit and around 19 did not. In the same patients who had TCR sequencing, pretreatment tumors also underwent whole exome sequencing and RNA sequencing. The study, an exploratory multi-omic analysis, examined somatic, immune and clinical correlates of response to PD-L1 blockade with atezolizumab in urothelial cancer. Some 30 patients had pretreatment blood TCR-seq, around 25 had at least one posttreatment blood collection, and around 25 had tumor TCR-seq. Blood samples were analyzed at 3 weeks after treatment start (second dose) and at 6 weeks after treatment start. About 85% of the roughly 29 patients were males with bladder-origin urothelial cancer, and about 60% of the roughly 30 reported a prior smoking history. Pretreatment tumor samples, along with matched peripheral blood collected serially before and after atezolizumab treatment, underwent TCR sequencing.

The cohort comprised fewer than 35 patients with locally advanced or metastatic urothelial carcinoma treated at Memorial Sloan Kettering on a trial protocol. Peripheral blood mononuclear cells were collected from each patient pretreatment and during treatment, giving between 1 and 8 total time points per patient. The Qiagen DNeasy Blood extraction kit was used to purify genomic DNA from total PBMCs and tumor samples. Collected pretreatment and during treatment, PBMCs were isolated and stored as previously described. The paper's findings and limits, for the study overall: A pretreatment peripheral blood TCR clonality below the median was linked to improved progression-free and overall survival. Small sample size (n ≈ 30) and many exploratory analyses mean the results are intended to be hypothesis-generating. Among patients with durable benefit, tumor-associated TCR clones showed greater expansion in peripheral blood 3 weeks after treatment started (n ≈ 24, p = 0.022).

The germline V gene supplies CDR1 KGHSH and CDR2 LQKENI. The CDR3 sequence holds 14 residues, the cysteine and phenylalanine included. Only the CDR3 DNA stays, 42 bases, in frame from base 1. V trim: 8 bases; J trim: 4 bases; unmatched bases: 8. Synthetic TCR analog templates were spiked into each PCR so that absolute template abundance could be estimated from read counts. The immunoSEQ assay was used to amplify TCRbeta CDR3 regions from genomic DNA with bias-controlled V and J gene primers. Sequencing of rearranged TCRbeta segments was performed at approximately 20X coverage. The published analysis was carried out like this. Clustering was used to correct sequencing errors, and CDR3s were annotated against IMGT to assign V, D and J genes. Out-of-frame and stop-codon sequences were excluded, and only productive TCRbeta rearrangements were used in downstream analyses. To compute clonality, Shannon entropy was normalized by the log of the number of unique productive sequences and then subtracted from one. Fisher's exact test with Benjamini-Hochberg correction, at a threshold of adjusted p below 0.01, was used to find clones that differed between time points or between blood and tumor. TCRdb carries this immuneACCESS record with in-frame sequences only. Its versions omit some clonotypes, under half of them owing to an unresolved V gene in the studies checked, with the rest unexplained. Clone size and the V and J calls come from that table; the DNA yielded D and trimming. The sample table shows about 38,000 clones, and 82% are seen once. 18% of the sample is held by the ten biggest clonotypes.

Of note for this clone: Its specific antigen is unknown. It has no much larger one-base neighbor in the sample; base qualities were not kept.

The sequences come from PBMCs, collected around atezolizumab (anti-PD-L1) treatment. The V gene is TRBV18 and the J gene is TRBJ2-3, with 8 middle bases fitting TRBD1. The origin of this receptor is a man aged 60-69 years with urothelial cancer. The bases read TGTGCCAGCCGGGGACAGGTGGGAGCAGATACGCAGTATTTT. Its protein is CASRGQVGADTQYF.